The 22 T cell receptor beta chains in this list originate from one sample, sequenced in a study of cytomegalovirus exposure and HLA in healthy donors. The study ran its PCR with 60 Vbeta and 13 Jbeta primers. Method: immunoSEQ multiplex PCR; TCRdb's copy keeps in-frame clones and lacks some. The sample carries tens of thousands of clones, approximately 86% recorded once. The specimen was PBMCs. The source of these receptors is a woman in her forties in good health and CMV-seropositive.

The V gene is TRBV19, the J gene TRBJ2-5, with 11 positions matching TRBD2. CDR1 is LNHDA and CDR2 is SQIVND in the germline V gene (reference sequence). CDR3 length: 17 amino acids. Germline trimming cut 1 base from V and 1 base from J; bases unmatched to any gene: 5. The CDR3 loop is CASSIGLAGGTQETQYF. CDR3 nucleotide sequence: TGTGCCAGTAGTATAGGTCTAGCGGGGGGCACCCAAGAGACCCAGTACTTC.

This chain joins TRBV6-1 and TRBJ2-7; D remains ambiguous. The CDR3 is made up of 15 amino acids. Germline values: CDR1 MNHNS, CDR2 SASEGT. With 4 bases removed from V and 5 bases from J, the gap between germline ends came to 18 bases. The CDR3 region has the DNA TGTGCCAGCAGTGCTGACATAGGCTCTTGGAACGAGCAGTACTTC. Its protein is CASSADIGSWNEQYF.

J is TRBJ1-3 and V is TRBV6-1; 7 bases are a match to TRBD1. Germline lookup yields CDR1 MNHNS and CDR2 SASEGT. The V gene end was trimmed by 5 bases and the J gene end by 3 bases; junction bases not matched to a gene: 4. The CDR3 sequence is 14 residues long. The CDR3 DNA reads TGTGCCAGCAGTAAGACAGGGCTTGGAAACACCATATATTTT. This encodes CASSKTGLGNTIYF.

The chain is built from TRBV27 and TRBJ2-2; no reliable D call. Trimming removed 3 bases at V and 6 bases at J, with 5 bases between. Germline V gene sequence: CDR1 MNHEY, CDR2 SMNVEV (reference sequence). The CDR3 is 12 amino acids. The CDR3 region is CASSFLPGELFF. The CDR3 region has the DNA TGTGCCAGCAGTTTCCTCCCCGGGGAGCTGTTTTTT.

V gene TRBV27 combines with J gene TRBJ2-1; tentative D call: TRBD1 (5 bases). Germline V gene lookup returns CDR1 MNHEY and CDR2 SMNVEV (reference sequence). This CDR3 is built from 14 residues. Trimming removed 6 bases from V and 0 bases from J, with 9 bases in between. CDR3 protein: CASRGVASYNEQFF. The CDR3 DNA sequence: TGTGCCAGCAGAGGGGTCGCCTCCTACAATGAGCAGTTCTTC.

This sequence joins TRBV7-2 and TRBJ1-3; possible D gene TRBD1, 6 bases. Germline V gives CDR1 SGHTA, CDR2 FQGNSA. V dropped 1 base and J dropped 0 bases, with 10 bases sitting between them. The CDR3 is made up of 16 amino acids. CDR3 region: CASSLGQGSSGNTIYF. The DNA of the CDR3 is TGTGCCAGCAGCTTAGGCCAGGGGTCCTCTGGAAACACCATATATTTT.

CDR3 DNA sequence: TGTGCCAGCAGCTTACTAGCGTACGATGAGCAGTTCTTC. It is translated as CASSLLAYDEQFF. The J gene is TRBJ2-1, the V gene TRBV7-9, with a weak D call TRBD2 (6 bases). The CDR3 loop spans 13 amino acids. CDR1 is SEHNR, CDR2 FQNEAQ, per germline (reference sequence). The V end lost 2 bases, the J end lost 8 bases, and 10 bases lay between the germline ends.

The chain joins TRBV28 to TRBJ2-3, with TRBD1 matching over 7 bases. The trim removed 2 bases at V and 4 bases at J, leaving 6 bases unmatched. Germline V gene sequence: CDR1 MDHEN, CDR2 SYDVKM. CDR3 length: 15 residues. The CDR3 is CASSLRYRGADTQYF. In DNA form, the CDR3 reads TGTGCCAGCAGTTTAAGGTACAGGGGCGCAGATACGCAGTATTTT.

The chain uses TRBV7-3 and TRBJ2-2, with 13 bases aligning to TRBD2. The V segment lost 4 bases and the J segment 5 bases; nucleotides outside the gene matches: 7. Germline lookup yields CDR1 SGHTA and CDR2 FQGTGA. This CDR3 contains 17 residues. The CDR3 reads CASSSPGLAGVTGELFF. The CDR3, as DNA: TGTGCCAGCAGCTCGCCAGGACTAGCGGGAGTGACCGGGGAGCTGTTTTTT.

The genes are TRBV28 and TRBJ2-3; a possible D gene is TRBD2 (5 bases). The CDR3 has 14 amino acids. V was clipped by 5 bases and J by 4 bases, with 13 bases between them. Germline V lookup: CDR1 MDHEN, CDR2 SYDVKM. Here the CDR3 reads CASSTPFGADTQYF. The CDR3 nucleotides are TGTGCCAGCAGTACCCCCTTCGGGGCAGATACGCAGTATTTT.

The chain couples TRBV4-1 to TRBJ2-3, with TRBD2 identical over 7 bases. Germline V lookup: CDR1 MGHRA, CDR2 YSYEKL. Losses at the gene ends were 1 base for V and 0 bases for J; bases not matched to a gene: 13. This CDR3 is 19 amino acids long. The CDR3 DNA sequence: TGCGCCAGCAGCCAAGTACCGGGACTACCCACGACTAGCACAGATACGCAGTATTTT. The encoded protein is CASSQVPGLPTTSTDTQYF.

V and J are TRBV28 and TRBJ1-1; 9 nucleotides line up with TRBD1. Germline values: CDR1 MDHEN, CDR2 SYDVKM. Germline trimming cut 5 bases from V and 3 bases from J; bases unmatched to any gene: 4. The CDR3 extends over 14 amino acids. This CDR3 reads CASSLDRGYTEAFF. CDR3 bases: TGTGCCAGCAGTCTGGACAGGGGATACACTGAAGCTTTCTTT. The variable domain in full, with the rest retrieved from reference TRBV28 and TRBJ1-1, is DVKVTQSSRYLVKRTGEKVFLECVQDMDHENMFWYRQDPGLGLRLIYFSYDVKMKEKGDIPEGYSVSREKKERFSLILESASTNQTSMYLCASSLDRGYTEAFFGQGTRLTVV.

This chain connects TRBV2 to TRBJ2-1; 14 nucleotides line up with TRBD2. The length of the CDR3 is 15 residues. Trimming removed 7 bases from V and 7 bases from J; junction bases left unmatched: 6. Germline-derived CDR1 and CDR2 are SNHLY and FYNNEI. CDR3 sequence: CASTSGTSGRNEQFF. The DNA for the CDR3 is TGTGCCAGCACCTCCGGGACTAGCGGGAGAAATGAGCAGTTCTTC.

The chain has TRBV18 and TRBJ2-7; D is perhaps TRBD1 (7 bases). Trimming left V 5 bases short and J 3 bases short, with 20 bases between. CDR1 and CDR2 (germline): KGHSH, LQKENI. The CDR3 covers 16 residues. CDR3 protein: CASSLTGVGGYYEQYF. For the CDR3, the DNA is TGTGCCAGCTCATTAACAGGGGTCGGGGGATACTACGAGCAGTACTTC.

The count of this clone is one. CDR3 in DNA: TGTGCCAGCAGCACCCGACAGGGGATAGGCGGGGAGCTGTTTTTT. Protein sequence: CASSTRQGIGGELFF. J is TRBJ2-2 and V is TRBV5-4, with 8 nucleotides matching TRBD1. The CDR3 sequence is 15 residues long. The junction had 9 bases not matched to a gene; V was cut back by 4 bases and J by 7 bases. Germline V lookup: CDR1 SGHNT, CDR2 YYREEE (reference sequence).

By share, this clone ranks as medium-sized. Within the sample, other DNA sequences also encode this same CDR3. The rearrangement links TRBV19 to TRBJ1-1; D not resolved. Trimming cost V 2 bases and J 1 base, with 5 bases left between them. This CDR3 contains 13 residues. From germline, CDR1 is LNHDA and CDR2 SQIVND (reference sequence). CDR3 residues: CASSISGNTEAFF. The CDR3 region has the DNA TGTGCCAGTAGTATATCGGGGAACACTGAAGCTTTCTTT.

The chain combines TRBV4-1 with TRBJ1-1; D call uncertain. This CDR3 contains 16 residues. In germline, CDR1 is MGHRA, CDR2 YSYEKL. Between the trimmed V and J ends, which lost 3 bases and 13 bases, there was a span of 27 bases. DNA for the CDR3: TGCGCCAGCAGCCACGAACCCAGGAACCCGTTTTTAGGCGTTTTCTTT. Its protein product is CASSHEPRNPFLGVFF.

The CDR3 DNA is TGTGCCAGCAGGTTGACCGGGACAGGGCTGTTCTTC. Translation gives CASRLTGTGLFF. The chain couples TRBV7-3 to TRBJ2-1; 9 bases map to TRBD1. CDR3 length: 12 residues. V trimming: 6 bases; J trimming: 15 bases; junction bases outside the gene matches: 9. Germline assignment: CDR1 SGHTA and CDR2 FQGTGA.

The rearrangement links TRBV28 to TRBJ2-7; 7 nucleotides align to TRBD1. The trim removed 2 bases at V and 2 bases at J, leaving 3 bases unmatched. CDR3 length: 14 residues. Germline CDR1 MDHEN, CDR2 SYDVKM. As DNA, the CDR3 is TGTGCCAGCAGTTTAGAGGGGGCCGCCTACGAGCAGTACTTC. This encodes CASSLEGAAYEQYF.

V and J are TRBV6-5 and TRBJ2-3; no firm D call. This CDR3 region has 15 residues. In germline, CDR1 is MNHEY, CDR2 SVGAGI. Trimming cost V 6 bases and J 0 bases, with 13 bases left between them. The CDR3 spells CASRQRPHSTDTQYF. The CDR3 nucleotides read TGTGCCAGCAGACAACGCCCTCATAGCACAGATACGCAGTATTTT.

Details on this clone: Germline is not matched at one junction end, which may reflect a read error. The gene calls are TRBV5-1 and TRBJ2-3; TRBD2 agrees at 12 bases. This CDR3 spans 17 amino acids. Germline V gene sequence: CDR1 SGHRS, CDR2 YFSETQ. The CDR3 reads CASSFGTSGRSSDMQYF. Written as DNA, the CDR3 is TGCGCCAGCAGCTTTGGTACTAGCGGGAGGAGCTCAGATATGCAGTATTTT. The full variable domain, with the rest looked up from reference TRBV5-1 and TRBJ2-3, is KAGVTQTPRYLIKTRGQQVTLSCSPISGHRSVSWYQQTPGQGLQFLFEYFSETQRNKGNFPGRFSGRQFSNSRSEMNVSTLELGDSALYLCASSFGTSGRSSDMQYFGPGTRLTVL.

The chain is built from TRBV19 and TRBJ2-6; no firm D call. V lost 6 bases and J 2 bases, leaving 5 bases between the germline ends. Germline V gene sequence: CDR1 LNHDA, CDR2 SQIVND (reference sequence). The CDR3 runs to 13 residues. As DNA, the CDR3 is TGTGCCAGTAGCCTCGCTGGGGCCAACGTCCTGACTTTC. This gives the protein CASSLAGANVLTF.